This T cell receptor (beta chain) was observed in a study of cytomegalovirus exposure and HLA in healthy donors. Study overall: When over 300 donors were genotyped, roughly 82% of them were found to fall in the Caucasian-associated ancestry cluster. Study outcomes and limitations: Listed as cytomegalovirus-associated were 150 or so TCR beta chains. Specificity of three CMV-associated chains for CMV antigens was verified in vitro.

A word on this clone: Its specificity is not known.

The PCR ran on 60 Vbeta and 13 Jbeta primers. TCRdb's copy holds only in-frame clones and misses some; the assay was immunoSEQ multiplex PCR. The sample has about 140,000 clones, 80% seen once. The ends were cut back, 5 bases at V and 1 base at J, with 24 bases in the middle. Germline V lookup: CDR1 MDHEN, CDR2 SYDVKM. The CDR3 sequence is 18 residues long. Sample: PBMCs. The receptor was isolated from a man aged 45-60 years in good health and CMV-seronegative. The chain joins TRBV28 to TRBJ2-7; D gene ambiguous. In DNA form, the CDR3 reads TGTGCCAGCAGTCTGATGGGCAGAAACAAATACAATTCCTACGAGCAGTACTTC. As protein: CASSLMGRNKYNSYEQYF. The whole variable domain, remainder taken from reference TRBV28 and TRBJ2-7, is DVKVTQSSRYLVKRTGEKVFLECVQDMDHENMFWYRQDPGLGLRLIYFSYDVKMKEKGDIPEGYSVSREKKERFSLILESASTNQTSMYLCASSLMGRNKYNSYEQYFGPGTRLTVT.